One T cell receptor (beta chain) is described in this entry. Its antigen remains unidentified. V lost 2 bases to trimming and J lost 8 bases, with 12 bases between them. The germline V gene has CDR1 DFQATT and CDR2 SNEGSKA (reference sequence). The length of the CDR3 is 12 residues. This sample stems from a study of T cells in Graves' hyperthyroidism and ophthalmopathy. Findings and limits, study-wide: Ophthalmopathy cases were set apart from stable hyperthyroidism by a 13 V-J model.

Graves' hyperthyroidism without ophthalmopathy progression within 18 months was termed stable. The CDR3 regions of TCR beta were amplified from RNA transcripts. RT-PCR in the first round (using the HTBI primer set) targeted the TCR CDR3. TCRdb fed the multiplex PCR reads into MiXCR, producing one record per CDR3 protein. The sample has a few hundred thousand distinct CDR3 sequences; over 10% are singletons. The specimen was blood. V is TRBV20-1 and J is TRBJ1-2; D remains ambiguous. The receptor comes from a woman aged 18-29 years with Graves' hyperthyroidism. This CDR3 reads CSARTIWAGYTF. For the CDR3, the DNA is TGCAGTGCTAGAACTATATGGGCCGGCTACACCTTC.